Here is one TCR beta chain with its context. No antigen is known for it. Base qualities are not provided; no much larger clone lies one nucleotide away. Library preparation was by RACE. The instrument was a NextSeq 500. During library preparation, unique molecular identifiers were attached to individual cDNA molecules so that TCRs could be counted quantitatively and reproducibly. Both TCR alpha and TCR beta chains were sequenced from each blood RNA sample. The authors' analysis ran thus. The median number of TCRs per sample was over 95,000, ranging from 23,224 to 690,600. The Decombinator software suite was used to annotate V, J and CDR3 in the TCR reads. Every sample was subsampled to the same number of TCRs (28,000) for the PS versus PT1 abundance plots. TCRs were defined as expanded if absent before sensitization and observed at least eight times at the 2-week time point. TCRdb reanalyzed the raw reads on its own, using fastp at Q25 for trimming and MiXCR for clone calling, and kept in-frame beta chains. When rows share a CDR3 protein, they turn into one entry using the most common DNA and genes. The V and J calls were not made by the authors but by TCRdb's processing. This sample comprises some 350,000 distinct CDR3 sequences, 5.5% to 8% of them detected only once. Around 8.2% of the sample goes to the ten largest clones.

This sample stems from a study of human T cells and chemical hapten exposure (dated by TCRdb to the early 2020s). Regarding the study in general: For sensitization, 2% DPC in acetone was applied to a roughly 2 cm by roughly 2 cm area of upper inner arm skin. Blood samples were taken from patients before sensitization (week 0) and then at 2, 6 and about 24 weeks after DPC sensitization. Nearly 30 alopecia patients provided blood for TCR sequencing at one to four time points (pre-sensitization, 2, 6 and 24 weeks). Patch tests used Finn chambers with 0.01% DPC on the upper back, scored after 6 days by International Contact Dermatitis Research Group standards. Weekly therapeutic DPC doses were additionally applied to the scalp of patients throughout the approximately 24-week study period. In alopecia patients, the study followed how the peripheral blood TCR repertoire changed in vivo over primary and secondary sensitization to diphenylcyclopropenone (DPC), a hapten. Libraries were pooled for sequencing, and variation in per-sample TCR yields was attributed mainly to small differences in library volumes within the pool. The mostly female patient cohort included alopecia areata with under or over 50% scalp involvement, alopecia totalis and alopecia universalis. The study at large found these results: Repeated subsampling changed both the strength of the expansion versus patch-test correlation and the threshold at which that correlation became significant. Expanded TCRs formed significantly more large CDR3 similarity clusters than pre-sensitization or healthy control sets, consistent with antigen-driven responses. The number of TCRs above 1 in 1000 frequency did not change with DPC sensitization; there was no evidence of global repertoire structure alterations. Alopecia, a presumed autoimmune disease, was present in all patients, so the immune response of the patients might differ from that of healthy individuals. Patch test score was positively correlated with the number of PT1 expanded TCRs, with significance at thresholds 8, 16 and 32 but not at 4.

V is clipped by 6 bases and J by 4 bases, and the sequence between their germline boundaries is 12 bases long. The CDR3 covers 13 residues, taking in both the cysteine and the phenylalanine. The retained sequence is limited to the CDR3, 39 bases, with the frame set at the first base. The CDR1 and CDR2 encoded by the germline V gene are MNHEY and SVGEGT. Interpreted using the paper, the time point label stands for: patch test 1, 2 weeks after DPC sensitization. The treatment or condition label here, explained by the study, means: therapeutic diphenylcyclopropenone sensitization with weekly scalp DPC. At each patch-test visit, blood was drawn before the patch test was applied. Patients were considered eligible if aged 18 to 70, diagnosed with alopecia and deemed suitable for DPC therapy, and patients were excluded if pregnant. Total RNA was extracted from unfractionated whole blood that had been collected in Tempus Blood RNA tubes.

This clonotype was obtained from a woman in her late teens or twenties with alopecia areata. Some clones in this sample may be carry-over from other donors' samples. Sequencing was performed on whole blood, taken in connection with sensitization to the hapten diphenylcyclopropenone (DPC). The rearrangement joined TRBV6-2 or TRBV6-3 to TRBJ2-5, with no confidently assigned D gene. The CDR3 region reads CASSLDSGETQYF. The DNA sequence reads TGTGCCAGCAGCCTCGACTCTGGAGAGACCCAGTACTTC.